This T cell receptor beta chain appears in the sequencing data of a study of OX40 agonist ivuxolimab in advanced cancers. For the study at large: As their treatment, patients were administered ivuxolimab, an agonistic anti-OX40 (CD134) antibody. Study results and limitations: With doses of 0.1-3.0 mg/kg, partial responders showed among the lowest clonal expansion.

Profiling relied on immunoSEQ multiplex PCR, and the TCRdb table lists in-frame clones only, not all of them. The data hold around 70,000 clones, with roughly 85% observed a single time. A word on this clone: What it recognizes is unknown.

V shed 6 bases and J shed 4 bases, with 12 bases lying between them. This CDR3 has 13 residues. Germline CDR1 is KGHSH and CDR2 is LQKENI. The chain combines TRBV18 with TRBJ1-2; D may be TRBD1 (5 bases). The TCR comes from an adult with an advanced solid tumor such as melanoma, head and neck, liver or kidney cancer. The sequenced sample was CD4+ or CD8+ T cells sorted from blood, obtained in a trial of the OX40 agonist ivuxolimab. CDR3 coding DNA: TGTGCCAGCTCGCTAGGGGAGGGCTATGGCTACACCTTC. It is translated as CASSLGEGYGYTF.